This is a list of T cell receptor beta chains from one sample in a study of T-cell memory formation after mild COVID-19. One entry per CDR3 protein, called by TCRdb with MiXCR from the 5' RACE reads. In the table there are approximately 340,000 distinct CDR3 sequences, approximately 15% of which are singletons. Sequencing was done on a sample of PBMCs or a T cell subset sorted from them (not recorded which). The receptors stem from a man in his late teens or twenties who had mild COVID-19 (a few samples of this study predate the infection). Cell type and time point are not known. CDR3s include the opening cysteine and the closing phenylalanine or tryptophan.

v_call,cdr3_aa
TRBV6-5,CASSRTDRDGYTF
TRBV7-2,CASSLERGSDTQYF
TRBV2,CASRLAYRQETQYF
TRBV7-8,CASSPVQGVSRNTEAFF
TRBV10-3,CASGQQPYNEQFF
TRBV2,CASSGGQGKNTGELFF
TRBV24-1,CATSQGGDTQYF
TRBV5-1,CASSLSGQGRSPLHF
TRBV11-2,CASSLRGKETQYF
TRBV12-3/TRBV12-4,CASSSADSNTEAFF
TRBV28,CASSSAGTDTDTQYF
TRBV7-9,CASSSTTGEVPYF
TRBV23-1,CAISTPGPLDTEAFF
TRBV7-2,CASSLSGGPQNIQYF
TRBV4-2,CASSQVGAEFQETQYF
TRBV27,CASSLPGPNEKLFF
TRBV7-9,CASSPQPSGGIGELFF
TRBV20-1,CSASQGGSSGNTIYF
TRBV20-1,CGSIGGASGELFF
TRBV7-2,CASSLWASGNEQFF
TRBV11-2,CASSLVTGQGETQYF
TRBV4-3,CASSQDRGNRGVAKNIQYF
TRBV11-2,CASSSLSGGAGETQYF
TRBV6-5,CASTSERRNSPPHF
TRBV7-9,CASSSRDRGDGYTF
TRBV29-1,CSVDANYGYTF
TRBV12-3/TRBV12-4,CASSGWTSGGAPDTQYF
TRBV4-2,CASSQPPGANVLTF
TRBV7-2,CASTLDPAQTQETQYF
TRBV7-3,CASSSLAGDNTGELFF
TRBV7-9,CASSLVGYQETQYF
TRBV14,CASSQDPDRGNTGELFF
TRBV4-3,CASSQEAVESPLHF
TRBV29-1,CSVEYLARHGYTF
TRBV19,CASTQTGHGEQYF
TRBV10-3,CAISESKGRFNEKLFF
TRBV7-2,CASRFQGANVLTF
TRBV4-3,CASSQDLSGMFVKPQHF
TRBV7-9,CASSLARVGYTTEAFF
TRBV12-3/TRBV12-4,CASSPGTGLIMVETQYF
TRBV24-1,CATSGWSGVSYNEQFF
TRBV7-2,CASSFGNNNYGYTF
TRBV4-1,CASSYGQGARYEQYF
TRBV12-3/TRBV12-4,CASRQGHTGELFF
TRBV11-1,CASSLGGLAGVETQYF
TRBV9,CASSVRQGTDTQYF
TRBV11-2,CASSLGTGQLNTGELFF
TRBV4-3,CASSQEFLGTGDYNEQFF
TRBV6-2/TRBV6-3,CASNNKKTGKYNSPLHF
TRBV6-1,CASTTEGGAKNIQYF
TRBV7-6,CASSFSAGGAGKTQYF
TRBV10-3,CAISGTSGVPETQYF
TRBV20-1,CSALGGEPANYGYTF
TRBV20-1,CSARGEVQETQYF
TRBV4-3,CASSQGTGGPYSNQPQHF